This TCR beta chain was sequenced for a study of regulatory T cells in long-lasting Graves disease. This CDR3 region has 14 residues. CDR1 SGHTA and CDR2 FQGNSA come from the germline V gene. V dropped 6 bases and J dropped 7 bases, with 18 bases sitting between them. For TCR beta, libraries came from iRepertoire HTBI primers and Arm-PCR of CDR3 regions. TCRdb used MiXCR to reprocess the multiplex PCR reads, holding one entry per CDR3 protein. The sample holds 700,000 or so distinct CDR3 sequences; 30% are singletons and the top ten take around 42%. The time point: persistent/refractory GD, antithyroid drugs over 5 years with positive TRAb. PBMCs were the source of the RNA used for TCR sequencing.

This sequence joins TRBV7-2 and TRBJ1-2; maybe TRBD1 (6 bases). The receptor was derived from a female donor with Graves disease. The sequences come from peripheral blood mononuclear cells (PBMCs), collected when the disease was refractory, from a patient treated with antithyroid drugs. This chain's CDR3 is CASRPGLETGGYTF. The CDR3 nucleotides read TGTGCCAGCAGACCCGGGCTAGAGACAGGTGGCTACACCTTC.